This TCR beta chain came from a study of T cell responses to AZD1222 COVID-19 vaccine. Sequencing was performed with immunoSEQ multiplex PCR; in TCRdb, only in-frame clones are kept and a portion is missing. The data show around 75,000 clones, 85% seen once. This clone appeared once. With 0 bases removed from V and 3 bases from J, the gap between germline ends came to 12 bases. The CDR3 totals 15 residues. The germline CDR1 and CDR2 sequences are SGDLS and YYNGEE. The sequence came from an adult in good health. The chain has TRBV9 and TRBJ1-1; D is possibly TRBD1 (5 bases). Specimen: peripheral blood, collected on day 0 of AZD1222 vaccination. This chain's CDR3 is CASSVGRLGDTEAFF. The CDR3 nucleotides read TGTGCCAGCAGCGTAGGCCGGTTAGGGGACACTGAAGCTTTCTTT.